This section outlines one T cell receptor beta chain sequence together with its context. The data were produced by immunoSEQ multiplex PCR, yet TCRdb's version contains in-frame clones alone and is incomplete. The table shows about 200,000 clones, with 80% to 90% occurring only once. Germline CDR1 and CDR2: SGDLS and YYNGEE. After removal of 4 bases from V and 7 bases from J, the junction contained 10 bases not matched to a gene. The CDR3 sequence is 15 residues long. This specimen belongs to a study of blood T cell repertoires in COVID-19. The wider study: COVID-19 samples from acute and convalescent phases originated in the United States, Italy and Spain. T cells, B-cell-depleted T cells, or PBMCs provided the cDNA or gDNA that served as material.

The rearrangement joins TRBV9 to TRBJ2-1; 8 bases line up with TRBD2. The TCR was taken from a woman in her seventies with acute or convalescent COVID-19. The sample was peripheral blood. The CDR3 DNA reads TGTGCCAGCAGCACCCGGGGGGGCCTAGGAAATGAGCAGTTCTTC. Protein sequence: CASSTRGGLGNEQFF.